Listed below are T cell receptor beta chains from one sample, sequenced in a study of blood T cell repertoires in COVID-19. Generated by immunoSEQ multiplex PCR, the TCRdb table keeps only in-frame clones and is missing some. The data contain 250,000 to 350,000 clones, about four fifths of them singletons. The sample consisted of peripheral blood. These receptors all come from a human donor with COVID-19, enrolled during active disease. The donor label of this sample is uncertain. Each CDR3 is given with its conserved first and last residue.

V,length,CDR3
TRBV5-4,13,CASSSGRTDTQYF
TRBV10-3,18,CAISGAFLAGGAAGELFF
TRBV5-1,14,CASRFDRGGETQYF
TRBV5-1,15,CASRIGLAVTYEQYF
TRBV18,14,CASSPNSGPYEQYF
TRBV3-1/TRBV3-2,15,CASSQGQITEETQYF
TRBV4-1,14,CASSQGPPARTQYF
TRBV15,14,CATSRTGYNYGYTF
TRBV19,16,CASSPDRGQWGEKLFF
TRBV5-4,14,CASSLGTSTDTQYF
TRBV4-1,19,CASSQEPPTEGKTGTEAFF
TRBV6-5,14,CASRDSTSGRTQFF
TRBV9,14,CASSPQTGTGELFF
TRBV30,14,CAWSVSTGNQPQHF
TRBV4-3,13,CASSQIYGREQFF
TRBV19,12,CASSGNNQPQHF
TRBV5-4,14,CASSLRAEGDGYTF
TRBV10-1,21,CASSETGLAGGPGGMIGELFF
TRBV11-2,15,CASSPRQGVWETQYF
TRBV7-3,16,CASSFSLAGALDEQFF
TRBV7-2,16,CASSSNRGEAVDTQYF
TRBV5-4,16,CASSPGQVQFQETQYF